A single sample gave rise to the 3 T cell receptor beta chains below, sequenced in a study of T cell repertoires in cytomegalovirus infection. TCRdb used MiXCR to reprocess the reads, holding one entry per CDR3 protein. The sample yields 490,000 or so distinct CDR3 sequences, roughly 12% seen once. Sequenced material: PBMCs. The receptors originated from a human donor in good health (CMV status not recorded). Some clones in this sample may be carry-over from other donors' samples.

The table lists this clonotype with many counts. V is TRBV2 and J is TRBJ1-6; maybe TRBD1 (6 bases). V lost 9 bases, J lost 7 bases, and 16 bases lay in between. The germline V gene encodes CDR1 SNHLY and CDR2 FYNNEI. The CDR3 loop spans 14 amino acids. CDR3 DNA sequence: TGTGCCAGTGGAGGGGGGACCACGAATTCACCCCTCCACTTT. Translated, it gives CASGGGTTNSPLHF.

This clonotype was picked up many times. This rearrangement joins TRBV7-3 to TRBJ2-7; 11 positions match TRBD1. CDR3 length: 15 residues. Germline V CDR1 and CDR2: SGHTA, FQGTGA. The V and J ends lost 6 bases and 2 bases, in that order; junction bases with no gene match: 6. CDR3 nucleotide sequence: TGTGCCAGCAGGTCCGGACAGGGGGCAACCTACGAGCAGTACTTC. It codes for CASRSGQGATYEQYF.

In its sample, this clonotype was seen many times. The chain is built from TRBV20-1 and TRBJ2-1; no clear D gene. Per the germline V gene, CDR1 is DFQATT and CDR2 is SNEGSKA (reference sequence). The V end lost 6 bases, the J end lost 4 bases, and 16 bases lay between the germline ends. This CDR3 has 14 residues. The CDR3 DNA reads TGCAGTGCCCCACTCTTCGGTCTTTACAATGAGCAGTTCTTC. Protein: CSAPLFGLYNEQFF.